One and the same sample provided the 13 T cell receptor beta chains below, sequenced in a study of patients and donors after allogeneic stem cell transplantation. One entry per CDR3 protein, called by TCRdb with MiXCR from the RT-PCR reads. This sample has around 150,000 distinct CDR3 sequences, with about 40% found just once. The sample was blood, either unsorted or a sorted T cell fraction (not recorded which). Receptors were obtained from a human donor who was either an allogeneic HSCT recipient or a stem cell or donor lymphocyte infusion donor (not recorded which). It is not recorded whose cells these are; they may come from a transplant donor.

The chain is built from TRBV7-9 and TRBJ1-2; D gene uncertain. CDR3 length: 15 residues. Trimming removed 0 bases at V and 3 bases at J, with 11 bases between. Germline CDR1 reads SEHNR; CDR2 reads FQNEAQ (reference sequence). CDR3 residues: CASSLAWRKDYGYTF. The CDR3 nucleotides read TGTGCCAGCAGCTTAGCCTGGAGGAAGGACTATGGCTACACCTTC.

In this sample, this clonotype turned up a few times. The gene calls are TRBV21-1 and TRBJ1-5. TRBV21-1 counts as a pseudogene. The CDR3 totals 15 residues. CDR3 in amino acids: CASSAPTYGNQPQHF. The CDR3, as DNA: TGTGCCAGCAGCGCACCGACATACGGCAATCAGCCCCAGCATTTT.

The chain employs TRBV7-9 and TRBJ1-2; 8 bases fit TRBD1. Losses at the gene ends were 5 bases for V and 7 bases for J; bases not matched to a gene: 12. The germline CDR1 and CDR2 sequences are SEHNR and FQNEAQ (reference sequence). The CDR3 spans 15 residues. The CDR3 here is CASSIIGRGQRGYTF. The CDR3 DNA reads TGTGCCAGCAGCATCATCGGCAGGGGGCAACGTGGCTACACCTTC.

This clonotype was found a few times. The rearrangement joins TRBV10-3 to TRBJ2-3; D gene uncertain. The CDR3 length is 16 residues. CDR1 and CDR2 from the germline V gene are ENHRY and SYGVKD. Trimming removed 6 bases from V and 3 bases from J, with 19 bases in between. CDR3 nucleotide sequence: TGTGCCATCAGCCCCGACACGGGTTGGCCTACAGATACGCAGTATTTT. The encoded protein is CAISPDTGWPTDTQYF.

This clonotype has at least ten counts. V is TRBV6-2 or TRBV6-3 and J is TRBJ1-5; unclear D gene. Germline assignment: CDR1 MNHEY and CDR2 SVGEGT. The CDR3 length is 14 residues. Trimming stripped 0 bases from V and 7 bases from J, with 10 bases between. In nucleotides, the CDR3 is TGTGCCAGCAGTTACTCCCGGGTCAGGCAGCCCCAGCATTTT. Protein product: CASSYSRVRQPQHF.

This clonotype has more than one count but fewer than ten. CDR3 nucleotides: TGTGCCAGCAGTAAGACCGGAGGGAACACTGAAGCTTTCTTT. Translated, it gives CASSKTGGNTEAFF. V usage is TRBV12-3 or TRBV12-4 and J usage is TRBJ1-1, with D hard to call. With 5 bases removed from V and 1 base from J, the gap between germline ends came to 11 bases. The CDR3 extends over 14 amino acids.

This clonotype has only a few counts. The rearrangement links TRBV28 to TRBJ2-5, with D perhaps TRBD1 (6 bases). V was shortened by 6 bases and J by 6 bases, with 11 bases between the two germline ends. Germline assignment: CDR1 MDHEN and CDR2 SYDVKM. This CDR3 contains 12 residues. CDR3 coding DNA: TGTGCCAGCAGCCGGGACACAAAGACCCAGTACTTC. This translates into CASSRDTKTQYF.

CDR3 DNA sequence: TGCAGCGTTGGAACCCCCGGAGCAGGTGGCACTGAAGCTTTCTTT. Translating it yields CSVGTPGAGGTEAFF. V usage is TRBV29-1 and J usage is TRBJ1-1, with no clear D. V was trimmed by 4 bases and J by 4 bases, leaving 19 bases between them. CDR1 and CDR2 from the germline V gene are SQVTM and ANQGSEA. This CDR3 spans 15 amino acids.

This clonotype came up a few times. The chain couples TRBV2 to TRBJ1-4; D gene uncertain. This CDR3 comprises 12 residues. Trimming removed 8 bases from V and 5 bases from J, with 9 bases in between. The germline V gene has CDR1 SNHLY and CDR2 FYNNEI. CDR3 protein: CASRGSNEKLFF. In DNA, the CDR3 is TGTGCCAGCCGAGGATCGAATGAAAAACTGTTTTTT.

This clonotype was observed a handful of times. V is TRBV20-1 and J is TRBJ1-1; D remains ambiguous. V lost 5 bases and J 10 bases, leaving 14 bases between the germline ends. The germline V gene has CDR1 DFQATT and CDR2 SNEGSKA (reference sequence). The CDR3 is 11 residues long. The CDR3 DNA sequence: TGCAGTGCTGGAGGCGGAGGACGAGCTTTCTTT. Its protein product is CSAGGGGRAFF.

This sequence joins TRBV12-3 or TRBV12-4 and TRBJ2-1, with TRBD2 identical over 11 bases. J lost 6 bases, V lost 6 bases, and 4 bases had no gene match. There are 14 residues in the CDR3. DNA of the CDR3: TGTGCCAGCAGCCAAGGGACTAGCGGCAATGAGCAGTTCTTC. Protein sequence: CASSQGTSGNEQFF.

The gene calls are TRBV3-1 and TRBJ1-4, with TRBD1 as a possible D gene (6 bases). The V end lost 3 bases, the J end lost 6 bases, and 17 bases lay between the germline ends. CDR1 is LGHDT, CDR2 YNNKEL, per germline (reference sequence). The CDR3 consists of 16 residues. CDR3 DNA: TGTGCCAGCAGCCAGATTTTCAGGGGAGGGGATGAAAAACTGTTTTTT. The encoded protein is CASSQIFRGGDEKLFF.

The chain carries TRBV4-2 and TRBJ1-1; D might be TRBD1 (5 bases). Trimming removed 0 bases at V and 2 bases at J, with 25 bases between. Germline V lookup: CDR1 LGHNA, CDR2 YNFKEQ. This CDR3 region has 20 residues. The CDR3 loop reads CASSQDAGIREPQPNTEAFF. CDR3 coding DNA: TGTGCCAGCAGCCAAGATGCTGGGATCAGGGAACCTCAACCAAACACTGAAGCTTTCTTT.